A selection of T cell receptor beta chains follows, all from one sample in a study of T cells after posttransplantation cyclophosphamide. Libraries were prepared by immunoSEQ multiplex PCR; TCRdb keeps only in-frame clonotypes and omits some of them. This sample comprises 7,000 or so clones, none seen once only. The source was PBMCs, collected after allogeneic stem cell transplant with posttransplant cyclophosphamide. The receptors were sampled from a female patient in her fifties who received an allogeneic stem cell transplant from an unrelated donor, was CMV-positive, and had acute GVHD only. Certain T cells may be donor cells from the graft. The CDR3 runs from the conserved cysteine through the conserved F or W. Fields, in order: J gene, D gene, clone size, V gene, CDR3 DNA, CDR3 protein. The D gene is left open where the match is weak. Clone size is shown for a subset of rows, as once, few, many or a class of expanded clone.

j_gene: TRBJ2-7
d_gene: -
abundance: many
v_gene: TRBV7-9
CDR3nt: TGTGCCAGCAGCAACCCGGGACAACCCTACGAGCAGTACTTC
CDR3aa: CASSNPGQPYEQYF

j_gene: TRBJ2-7
d_gene: TRBD1
abundance: many
v_gene: TRBV28
CDR3nt: TGTGCCAGCAGTTTTACAGGGGCGGCCTACGAGCAGTACTTC
CDR3aa: CASSFTGAAYEQYF

j_gene: TRBJ1-1
d_gene: -
abundance: many
v_gene: TRBV18
CDR3nt: TGTGCCAGCTCACCACGGTATAGGGAGGGGACTGAAGCTTTCTTT
CDR3aa: CASSPRYREGTEAFF

j_gene: TRBJ2-7
d_gene: TRBD2
abundance: -
v_gene: TRBV7-9
CDR3nt: TGTGCCAGCAGCAGCAGCGGGAGCAGATACGAGCAGTACTTC
CDR3aa: CASSSSGSRYEQYF

j_gene: TRBJ2-1
d_gene: -
abundance: many
v_gene: TRBV27
CDR3nt: TGTGCCAGCAGTTTACGGACTCCAAACTACAATGAGCAGTTCTTC
CDR3aa: CASSLRTPNYNEQFF

j_gene: TRBJ2-1
d_gene: TRBD2
abundance: -
v_gene: TRBV5-1
CDR3nt: TGCGCCAGCAGCTTTGGACTAGCGGACTACAATGAGCAGTTCTTC
CDR3aa: CASSFGLADYNEQFF

j_gene: TRBJ2-7
d_gene: TRBD2
abundance: few
v_gene: TRBV14
CDR3nt: TGTGCCAGCAGTCGACTCGGACTAGCGGGAGGAATCAGCTCCTACGAGCAGTACTTC
CDR3aa: CASSRLGLAGGISSYEQYF

j_gene: TRBJ1-1
d_gene: TRBD1
abundance: medium-sized
v_gene: TRBV19
CDR3nt: TGTGCCAGTGTCGGGACAGGATCTGTGGACACTGAAGCTTTCTTT
CDR3aa: CASVGTGSVDTEAFF

j_gene: TRBJ1-4
d_gene: -
abundance: many
v_gene: TRBV11-2
CDR3nt: TGTGCCAGCAGCGTATATACTAATGAAAAACTGTTTTTT
CDR3aa: CASSVYTNEKLFF

j_gene: TRBJ2-1
d_gene: TRBD1
abundance: few
v_gene: TRBV7-9
CDR3nt: TGTGCCAGCAGCTTACGGACAGGCTCCTACAATGAGCAGTTCTTC
CDR3aa: CASSLRTGSYNEQFF

j_gene: TRBJ1-4
d_gene: -
abundance: many
v_gene: TRBV18
CDR3nt: TGTGCCAGCTCTCTAGGAGCAACTAATGAAAAACTGTTTTTT
CDR3aa: CASSLGATNEKLFF

j_gene: TRBJ2-2
d_gene: -
abundance: -
v_gene: TRBV29-1
CDR3nt: TGCAGCGTTGAAGGGAGCAACACCGGGGAGCTGTTTTTT
CDR3aa: CSVEGSNTGELFF

j_gene: TRBJ1-3
d_gene: -
abundance: medium-sized
v_gene: TRBV9
CDR3nt: TGTGCCAGCAGCGTACAGAAAGGAAACACCATATATTTT
CDR3aa: CASSVQKGNTIYF

j_gene: TRBJ2-3
d_gene: -
abundance: many
v_gene: TRBV21-1
CDR3nt: TGTGCCAGCAGCGCGCAGACTAGCGGGAGATGGGATACGCAGTATTTT
CDR3aa: CASSAQTSGRWDTQYF

j_gene: TRBJ2-1
d_gene: TRBD2
abundance: many
v_gene: TRBV25-1
CDR3nt: TGTGCCAGCAGCCTCGGGGGGGCCGTTTACAATGAGCAGTTCTTC
CDR3aa: CASSLGGAVYNEQFF

j_gene: TRBJ2-7
d_gene: TRBD2
abundance: many
v_gene: TRBV14
CDR3nt: TGTGCCAGCAGCCTGCAAGCGGGAGGTACCTACGAGCAGTACTTC
CDR3aa: CASSLQAGGTYEQYF

j_gene: TRBJ2-5
d_gene: TRBD1
abundance: few
v_gene: TRBV19
CDR3nt: TGTGCCAGTAGGAGGACAGGGGACCAAGAGACCCAGTACTTC
CDR3aa: CASRRTGDQETQYF

j_gene: TRBJ1-1
d_gene: -
abundance: many
v_gene: TRBV7-9
CDR3nt: TGTGCCAGCAGCGCTGGGCCGAACACTGAAGCTTTCTTT
CDR3aa: CASSAGPNTEAFF

j_gene: TRBJ1-2
d_gene: TRBD1
abundance: many
v_gene: TRBV19
CDR3nt: TGTGCCAGTAGGATCCCTTCCGGGACAGGGGTCCATGGCTACACCTTC
CDR3aa: CASRIPSGTGVHGYTF

j_gene: TRBJ1-3
d_gene: TRBD1
abundance: medium-sized
v_gene: TRBV7-2
CDR3nt: TGTGCCAGCGCGTGGACAGGTGGAAACACCATATATTTT
CDR3aa: CASAWTGGNTIYF

j_gene: TRBJ2-3
d_gene: TRBD1
abundance: many
v_gene: TRBV5-1
CDR3nt: TGCGCCAGCAGGGTACAGGACAGGACCACAGATACGCAGTATTTT
CDR3aa: CASRVQDRTTDTQYF

j_gene: TRBJ1-1
d_gene: TRBD1
abundance: many
v_gene: TRBV29-1
CDR3nt: TGCAGCGTTGAGACAGGGATGAACACTGAAGCTTTCTTT
CDR3aa: CSVETGMNTEAFF

j_gene: TRBJ2-6
d_gene: -
abundance: many
v_gene: TRBV7-8
CDR3nt: TGTGCCAGCAGCAAGGACAGCTCTGGGGCCAACGTCCTGACTTTC
CDR3aa: CASSKDSSGANVLTF

j_gene: TRBJ2-2
d_gene: -
abundance: many
v_gene: TRBV5-1
CDR3nt: TGCGCCAGCAGCACGCAGGGTTCCGGGGAGCTGTTTTTT
CDR3aa: CASSTQGSGELFF

j_gene: TRBJ1-2
d_gene: TRBD1
abundance: many
v_gene: TRBV9
CDR3nt: TGTGCCAGCAGCGAGACAGGGGCTAACTATGGCTACACCTTC
CDR3aa: CASSETGANYGYTF

j_gene: TRBJ1-1
d_gene: -
abundance: medium-sized
v_gene: TRBV5-6
CDR3nt: TGTGCCAGCAGCTTGCCCGGGTTGAACACTGAAGCTTTCTTT
CDR3aa: CASSLPGLNTEAFF

j_gene: TRBJ2-7
d_gene: TRBD1
abundance: many
v_gene: TRBV5-3
CDR3nt: TGTGCCAGAAGTCCAACAGGGGGCCTCTCCTACGAGCAGTACTTC
CDR3aa: CARSPTGGLSYEQYF

j_gene: TRBJ2-7
d_gene: TRBD1
abundance: many
v_gene: TRBV18
CDR3nt: TGTGCCAGCTCATTGGGACAGAGCGGCACCTACGAGCAGTACTTC
CDR3aa: CASSLGQSGTYEQYF

j_gene: TRBJ1-5
d_gene: -
abundance: many
v_gene: TRBV30
CDR3nt: TGTGCCTGGAGTGTAGGTAGCCGTAATCAGCCCCAGCATTTT
CDR3aa: CAWSVGSRNQPQHF

j_gene: TRBJ2-5
d_gene: -
abundance: many
v_gene: TRBV2
CDR3nt: TGTGCCAGCAGTGAAGGCGGGTGGGAGACCCAGTACTTC
CDR3aa: CASSEGGWETQYF

j_gene: TRBJ2-7
d_gene: TRBD1
abundance: many
v_gene: TRBV7-2
CDR3nt: TGTGCCAGCAGCCTGATGACAGGGGCCTACGAGCAGTACTTC
CDR3aa: CASSLMTGAYEQYF

j_gene: TRBJ2-5
d_gene: -
abundance: many
v_gene: TRBV7-9
CDR3nt: TGTGCCAGCAGCTTAGTAGCCGAGACCCAGTACTTC
CDR3aa: CASSLVAETQYF

j_gene: TRBJ2-7
d_gene: -
abundance: many
v_gene: TRBV5-4
CDR3nt: TGTGCCAGCAGCTTGGAAACAGGCCCCCACGAGCAGTACTTC
CDR3aa: CASSLETGPHEQYF

j_gene: TRBJ2-7
d_gene: TRBD1
abundance: many
v_gene: TRBV25-1
CDR3nt: TGTGCCTCCCGGGACAGGGCGTACGAGCAGTACTTC
CDR3aa: CASRDRAYEQYF

j_gene: TRBJ2-7
d_gene: TRBD1
abundance: many
v_gene: TRBV2
CDR3nt: TGTGCCAGCAGTGGTACAGGGGGCTCGTCCTACGAGCAGTACTTC
CDR3aa: CASSGTGGSSYEQYF

j_gene: TRBJ2-7
d_gene: TRBD1
abundance: medium-sized
v_gene: TRBV6-5
CDR3nt: TGTGCCAGCAGTTACGCGACAGGGGGGTTCTACGAGCAGTACTTC
CDR3aa: CASSYATGGFYEQYF

j_gene: TRBJ2-1
d_gene: TRBD2
abundance: many
v_gene: TRBV11-2
CDR3nt: TGTGCCAGCAGCTTAGACTCCGGGACTAGCTCCTACAATGAGCAGTTCTTC
CDR3aa: CASSLDSGTSSYNEQFF

j_gene: TRBJ1-2
d_gene: -
abundance: medium-sized
v_gene: TRBV18
CDR3nt: TGTGCCAGCTCACCACCAACAGAATCCTATGGCTACACCTTC
CDR3aa: CASSPPTESYGYTF

j_gene: TRBJ2-4
d_gene: TRBD2
abundance: medium-sized
v_gene: TRBV6-5
CDR3nt: TGTGCCAGCAGTCAAGCGGGAGTGGGAAACATTCAGTACTTC
CDR3aa: CASSQAGVGNIQYF

j_gene: TRBJ1-2
d_gene: TRBD1
abundance: many
v_gene: TRBV7-2
CDR3nt: TGTGCCAGCAGCCCTAGGGACAGATTGTATGGCTACACCTTC
CDR3aa: CASSPRDRLYGYTF

j_gene: TRBJ1-4
d_gene: -
abundance: many
v_gene: TRBV7-9
CDR3nt: TGTGCCAGCAGCCTATTGGGGCAGGACAATGAAAAACTGTTTTTT
CDR3aa: CASSLLGQDNEKLFF